This record looks at one TCR beta chain sequence and its context. At one of its ends the junction is not consistent with the germline gene, which may arise from a read error. This sample is part of a study of control samples from healthy donors and cancer patients. The data were produced by immunoSEQ multiplex PCR, yet TCRdb's version contains in-frame clones alone and is incomplete. The data hold roughly 180,000 clones, with around 93% observed a single time. Germline assignment: CDR1 SEHNR and CDR2 FQNEAQ (reference sequence). This CDR3 spans 13 amino acids. The material sequenced was blood. The receptor was derived from an older woman in good health. V gene TRBV7-9 combines with J gene TRBJ1-2; D not resolved. This CDR3 reads CASSLAHGSGYTF. In DNA, the CDR3 is TGTGCCAGTAGCTTAGCGCACGGATCGGGCTACACCTTC.